This passage covers 28 T cell receptor beta chains from one sample sequenced in a study of cytomegalovirus exposure and HLA in healthy donors. TCRdb's copy holds only in-frame clones and misses some; the assay was immunoSEQ multiplex PCR. Counted here are some 200,000 clones, around nine tenths occurring once; the ten biggest clones make up 6% to 8.5%. The sample taken for sequencing was PBMCs. The receptors derive from a man aged 25 to 45 in good health and CMV-seropositive.

The V gene is TRBV28, the J gene TRBJ2-5; TRBD2 aligns across 11 bases. This CDR3 spans 15 amino acids. Germline CDR1 reads MDHEN; CDR2 reads SYDVKM. V gave up 2 bases and J gave up 4 bases; unmatched junction bases: 3. CDR3 DNA: TGTGCCAGCAGTTTAGTCGGACTAGCGGGAGAGACCCAGTACTTC. This sequence encodes CASSLVGLAGETQYF.

This chain uses TRBV5-1 with TRBJ2-1, with D hard to call. CDR1 and CDR2 from the germline V gene are SGHRS and YFSETQ. The CDR3 loop spans 13 amino acids. V lost 6 bases and J lost 8, with 15 bases in between. The CDR3, as DNA: TGCGCCAGCACCTCCTTGGTCAGCGATGAGCAGTTCTTC. This codes for CASTSLVSDEQFF. Complete variable domain (other parts from reference TRBV5-1 and TRBJ2-1): KAGVTQTPRYLIKTRGQQVTLSCSPISGHRSVSWYQQTPGQGLQFLFEYFSETQRNKGNFPGRFSGRQFSNSRSEMNVSTLELGDSALYLCASTSLVSDEQFFGPGTRLTVL.

This chain connects TRBV7-2 to TRBJ1-2; no reliable D call. This CDR3 is built from 14 residues. Germline CDR1 and CDR2: SGHTA and FQGNSA. V lost 3 bases and J lost 0, with 8 bases in between. This CDR3 is CASSFDPANYGYTF. The CDR3 coding sequence is TGTGCCAGCAGCTTCGACCCTGCTAACTATGGCTACACCTTC.

The chain uses TRBV5-1 and TRBJ1-5, with D hard to call. Germline V CDR1 and CDR2: SGHRS, YFSETQ. The V and J ends lost 2 bases and 4 bases respectively, with 13 bases between them. The CDR3 totals 15 residues. The CDR3 DNA reads as TGCGCCAGCAGCTTAAGCGGGAATTTGAATCAGCCCCAGCATTTT. Amino acids: CASSLSGNLNQPQHF.

The chain joins TRBV28 to TRBJ2-7; 10 bases agree with TRBD2. The CDR3 has 15 amino acids. Germline V gene lookup returns CDR1 MDHEN and CDR2 SYDVKM. The ends lost 5 bases at V and 2 bases at J; junction bases unmatched: 6. The CDR3 DNA follows: TGTGCCAGCAGTATCCCTACTAGCGGGACCTACGAGCAGTACTTC. Its translation is CASSIPTSGTYEQYF. The whole variable domain, filled in from reference TRBV28 and TRBJ2-7, reads DVKVTQSSRYLVKRTGEKVFLECVQDMDHENMFWYRQDPGLGLRLIYFSYDVKMKEKGDIPEGYSVSREKKERFSLILESASTNQTSMYLCASSIPTSGTYEQYFGPGTRLTVT.

This clone was observed once. The genes are TRBV29-1 and TRBJ2-7; D is unclear. Germline V gene sequence: CDR1 SQVTM, CDR2 ANQGSEA. The CDR3 totals 13 residues. Trimming removed 1 base at V and 4 bases at J, with 11 bases between. DNA for the CDR3: TGCAGCGTTGAAGGGGTAGGCGTTTACGAGCAGTACTTC. Residues: CSVEGVGVYEQYF.

This clone has just a few counts. This chain uses TRBV5-1 with TRBJ2-7; tentatively, D is TRBD1 or TRBD2 (6 bases each). V dropped 0 bases and J dropped 5 bases, with 12 bases sitting between them. CDR3 length: 14 residues. Germline assignment: CDR1 SGHRS and CDR2 YFSETQ. The CDR3 is CASSLAGALDEQYF. The CDR3 DNA sequence: TGCGCCAGCAGCTTGGCGGGGGCCTTGGACGAGCAGTACTTC.

CDR3 in DNA: TGTGCCAGCAGTGCAATACCTGGGACTAGCGGTGAGGGGGAGCTGTTTTTT. Translated, it gives CASSAIPGTSGEGELFF. The gene calls are TRBV28 and TRBJ2-2; 11 bases match TRBD2. Per the germline V gene, CDR1 is MDHEN and CDR2 is SYDVKM. Unmatched junction bases numbered 13, after V lost 5 bases and J lost 8 bases. This CDR3 comprises 17 residues.

This chain uses TRBV7-6 with TRBJ1-5; perhaps TRBD1 as D (6 bases). The CDR3 sequence is 15 residues long. Germline V lookup: CDR1 SGHVS, CDR2 FNYEAQ. V was trimmed by 5 bases and J by 5 bases, leaving 16 bases between them. This chain's CDR3 is CASSLGGGGYQPQHF. The CDR3 region has the DNA TGTGCCAGCAGCCTGGGAGGGGGGGGCTATCAGCCCCAGCATTTT.

This chain links TRBV5-4 with TRBJ2-7, with D unresolved. V was trimmed by 3 bases and J by 6 bases, leaving 7 bases between them. The CDR3 totals 11 residues. CDR1 and CDR2 (germline): SGHNT, YYREEE (reference sequence). The DNA for the CDR3 is TGTGCCAGCAGCTCCCGTGGCGAGCAGTACTTC. It encodes CASSSRGEQYF.

This clone was detected a few times. This chain uses TRBV18 with TRBJ2-7, with a tentative D call TRBD1 (5 bases). CDR1 and CDR2 (germline): KGHSH, LQKENI. V was shortened by 3 bases and J by 7 bases, with 10 bases between the two germline ends. The CDR3 consists of 12 residues. The chain's CDR3 is CASSPGLGEQYF. CDR3 bases: TGTGCCAGCTCACCGGGGCTGGGGGAGCAGTACTTC.

The chain links TRBV6-5 to TRBJ2-3; a possible D gene is TRBD2 (5 bases). The CDR3 length is 16 residues. Trimming stripped 0 bases from V and 0 bases from J, with 10 bases between. CDR1 is MNHEY, CDR2 SVGAGI, per germline. The CDR3 protein is CASSYSGLTSTDTQYF. The CDR3 DNA reads as TGTGCCAGCAGTTACTCCGGACTGACTAGCACAGATACGCAGTATTTT.

The rearrangement uses TRBV6-1 and TRBJ2-3; D might be TRBD2 (7 bases). The CDR3 is made up of 14 amino acids. Trimming took off 8 bases at V and 8 bases at J, with 20 bases between the two ends. Per germline, CDR1 MNHNS and CDR2 SASEGT. For the CDR3, the DNA is TGTGCCAGCGGGAGGGGTCAGGGGCCAGGTACGCAGTATTTT. Translating it yields CASGRGQGPGTQYF.

The V and J genes are TRBV6-5 and TRBJ2-1; maybe TRBD2 (5 bases). The germline V gene encodes CDR1 MNHEY and CDR2 SVGAGI. The V gene lost 6 bases and the J gene lost 2 bases, with 8 bases spanning the gap. The CDR3 contains 13 residues. DNA for the CDR3: TGTGCCAGCAGGGACTCCGCCTACAATGAGCAGTTCTTC. Residues: CASRDSAYNEQFF.

The V and J genes are TRBV27 and TRBJ2-2; D call uncertain. The V gene lost 5 bases and the J gene lost 3 bases, with 10 bases spanning the gap. CDR1 is MNHEY and CDR2 is SMNVEV in the germline V gene (reference sequence). The CDR3 is 14 residues long. The chain's CDR3 is CASSPFWDTGELFF. Written as DNA, the CDR3 is TGTGCCAGCAGTCCATTTTGGGACACCGGGGAGCTGTTTTTT.

This sequence joins TRBV6-6 and TRBJ1-3, with D uncertain. Germline CDR1 and CDR2: MNHNY and SVGAGI (reference sequence). The germline V and J ends were trimmed by 3 bases and 0 bases, with 9 bases remaining between them. This CDR3 spans 15 amino acids. CDR3 protein: CASSYRVTSGNTIYF. The CDR3 DNA sequence: TGTGCCAGCAGTTATAGGGTGACCTCTGGAAACACCATATATTTT.

The chain combines TRBV30 with TRBJ2-5; unclear D gene. The CDR3 has 12 amino acids. V was trimmed by 4 bases and J by 5 bases, leaving 11 bases between them. Germline V gives CDR1 GTSNPN, CDR2 SVGIG (reference sequence). For the CDR3, the DNA is TGTGCCTGGAAAGAAGGTTCGGAGACCCAGTACTTC. Protein sequence: CAWKEGSETQYF.

The rearrangement joins TRBV7-8 to TRBJ2-1; 7 nucleotides align to TRBD1. The CDR3 covers 16 residues. Per the germline V gene, CDR1 is SGHVS and CDR2 is FQNEAQ. The V gene end was trimmed by 5 bases and the J gene end by 7 bases; junction bases not matched to a gene: 14. CDR3 sequence: CASSRRQGRAFNEQFF. CDR3 bases: TGTGCCAGCAGCCGCAGACAGGGACGGGCTTTTAATGAGCAGTTCTTC.

The V and J genes are TRBV19 and TRBJ2-7, with TRBD1 identical over 7 bases. CDR3 length equals 14 residues. V lost 6 bases and J lost 0; bases outside the gene matches: 5. The germline V gene encodes CDR1 LNHDA and CDR2 SQIVND (reference sequence). CDR3 sequence reads: CASSGQVDSYEQYF. CDR3 coding DNA: TGTGCCAGTAGCGGACAGGTTGACTCCTACGAGCAGTACTTC.

The chain is built from TRBV29-1 and TRBJ2-1; D unresolved. Germline V gene lookup returns CDR1 SQVTM and CDR2 ANQGSEA. The CDR3 spans 12 residues. Trimming removed 7 bases from V and 9 bases from J, with 16 bases in between. The CDR3 DNA follows: TGCAGCGCGATAGGTATTGGTAGTGAGCAGTTCTTC. As protein: CSAIGIGSEQFF.

The genes are TRBV6-1 and TRBJ2-7; D not resolved. The germline gives CDR1 MNHNS, CDR2 SASEGT. The CDR3 contains 15 residues. V was shortened by 6 bases and J by 1 base, with 16 bases between the two germline ends. CDR3 sequence: CASSLDDGFSYEQYF. The DNA for the CDR3 is TGTGCCAGCAGCCTGGACGACGGGTTTTCCTACGAGCAGTACTTC.

The rearrangement joins TRBV6-1 to TRBJ2-3; TRBD2 aligns across 8 bases. The J segment lost 2 bases and the V segment lost 8 bases, leaving 3 bases of the junction unmatched. Germline V gives CDR1 MNHNS, CDR2 SASEGT. The CDR3 totals 13 residues. This CDR3 is CASCGGHTDTQYF. CDR3 DNA sequence: TGTGCCAGCTGCGGGGGGCACACAGATACGCAGTATTTT.

The gene calls are TRBV7-9 and TRBJ1-1; no definite D call. The V end was cut by 2 bases, the J end by 6 bases, with 13 bases between. The CDR3 is made up of 14 amino acids. Germline assignment: CDR1 SEHNR and CDR2 FQNEAQ (reference sequence). Here the CDR3 reads CASSLSMDGAEAFF. CDR3 DNA sequence: TGTGCCAGCAGCTTATCGATGGACGGAGCTGAAGCTTTCTTT.

Comments on this clone: The sample holds other DNA sequences that translate to the same CDR3. The chain couples TRBV25-1 to TRBJ2-7, with 9 bases lining up with TRBD1. CDR1 is MGHDK and CDR2 is SYGVNS in the germline V gene. The J segment lost 2 bases and the V segment lost 4 bases, leaving 6 bases of the junction unmatched. The CDR3 sequence is 15 residues long. The CDR3 spells CASSAPGQGTYEQYF. CDR3 in DNA: TGTGCCAGCAGTGCACCGGGACAGGGAACCTACGAGCAGTACTTC.

The chain is built from TRBV6-5 and TRBJ2-1, with a tentative D call TRBD1 (5 bases). Trimming removed 7 bases from V and 8 bases from J, with 18 bases in between. Germline V gene lookup returns CDR1 MNHEY and CDR2 SVGAGI. The CDR3 loop spans 14 amino acids. The CDR3: CASISPQGRDEQFF. The CDR3 region has the DNA TGTGCCAGCATTTCCCCGCAGGGAAGGGATGAGCAGTTCTTC.

The chain employs TRBV5-1 and TRBJ1-1; D possibly corresponds to TRBD1 (5 bases). The CDR3 has 14 residues. Germline loops: CDR1 SGHRS, CDR2 YFSETQ. Trimming removed 6 bases at V and 4 bases at J, with 16 bases between. The CDR3 loop is CASTFLRESTEAFF. Written as DNA, the CDR3 is TGCGCCAGCACCTTCCTCAGGGAGAGCACTGAAGCTTTCTTT.

The V gene is TRBV18, the J gene TRBJ2-7, with 10 bases that match TRBD2. Per the germline V gene, CDR1 is KGHSH and CDR2 is LQKENI. The CDR3 runs to 15 residues. With V trimmed by 6 bases and J by 0 bases, 5 bases remained unmatched. In DNA form, the CDR3 reads TGTGCCAGCTCTCTTAGCGGGGGGATCTCCTACGAGCAGTACTTC. As protein: CASSLSGGISYEQYF.

Only a few counts were recorded for this clone. The chain is built from TRBV6-5 and TRBJ1-1; 9 nucleotides agree with TRBD1. Germline-derived CDR1 and CDR2 are MNHEY and SVGAGI. The CDR3 is made up of 15 amino acids. V shed 7 bases, J shed 1 base, and the junction held 7 bases outside the gene matches. CDR3 in amino acids: CASNPGQGGNTEAFF. The CDR3 coding sequence is TGTGCCAGCAATCCGGGACAGGGAGGGAACACTGAAGCTTTCTTT.